Detailed here is one T cell receptor (beta chain). The repertoire was sequenced with immunoSEQ multiplex PCR; TCRdb's copy has only in-frame clones and lacks some. The table has fewer than 80,000 clones, roughly nine tenths seen once; the top ten hold approximately 0.4%. This specimen belongs to a study of Tregs in tolerant kidney transplant recipients. CDR1 and CDR2 (germline): LNHDA, SQIVND (reference sequence). The germline V and J ends were trimmed by 4 bases and 3 bases, with 10 bases remaining between them. This CDR3 has 14 residues. This TCR came from a human donor who received a combined kidney and bone marrow transplant. Sequenced here: CD4+ T cells from blood, sampled before the transplant. The chain employs TRBV19 and TRBJ1-5, with a weak D call TRBD1 (5 bases). The CDR3 sequence is CASSRGLLNQPQHF. The CDR3 region has the DNA TGTGCCAGTAGTAGGGGACTCCTCAATCAGCCCCAGCATTTT.